A selection of T cell receptor beta chains follows, all from one sample in a study of blood T cell repertoires in COVID-19. Produced via immunoSEQ multiplex PCR; TCRdb's table is partial and in-frame only. The sample consists of roughly 250,000 clones, 70% to 90% of them appearing once. The sample consisted of PBMCs or T cells enriched from blood (not recorded which). These receptors were taken from a woman in her 30s who had recovered from COVID-19. Both conserved end residues are part of each CDR3. Fields, in order: CDR3 protein, D gene, V gene. The D gene is left open where the match is weak.

CASSLGQGTTDTQYF,TRBD1,TRBV19
CSARDFGGYTF,NA,TRBV20-1
CASSPQAGSPYEQYF,TRBD2,TRBV11-2
CAWSGEDRGRSHEQYF,TRBD1,TRBV30
CSVEVRDDYGYTF,NA,TRBV29-1
CASSSQGSYGYTF,NA,TRBV12-3/TRBV12-4
CASSRTGLTDTQYF,TRBD1,TRBV6-5
CASRQGRYGYTF,TRBD1,TRBV5-6
CASGIGRLSYEQYF,NA,TRBV12-5
CASSMGGSSYNEQFF,NA,TRBV19
CASRYRQGPNEKLFF,TRBD1,TRBV7-9
CASSSLENTGELFF,NA,TRBV5-1
CASSLTDRNTEAFF,NA,TRBV11-2
CATSRDELVETDTQYF,NA,TRBV15
CASSRSDKETQYF,NA,TRBV18
CASSYDQWTANYGYTF,NA,TRBV19
CASSEGRGTEAFF,NA,TRBV6-4
CASSLDRNQPQHF,NA,TRBV5-1
CAWSVGAGDPYEQYF,NA,TRBV30
CASSLVGAGTEAFF,NA,TRBV5-4
CASSLLAGDVDTQYF,TRBD2,TRBV5-1
CASSSGQFVGNTIYF,TRBD1,TRBV11-2
CASSEGSGSTDTQYF,NA,TRBV6-1
CASSWDRSNSPLHF,TRBD1,TRBV2
CATSRGWGQGARPDTQYF,TRBD1,TRBV15
CASSFSGYTEAFF,NA,TRBV28
CASSPSRTNEKLFF,NA,TRBV7-8
CASSYPGTSGRSEQFF,TRBD2,TRBV27
CASSPTGKLGYTF,NA,TRBV12-3/TRBV12-4
CASSPRTGADNSPLHF,TRBD1,TRBV5-6
CASSLDGTEYNEQFF,TRBD1,TRBV5-6
CAWRGGRRDTQYF,TRBD2,TRBV30
CASSQEGQGRTEAFF,TRBD1,TRBV4-2
CAISALAGRETQYF,TRBD2,TRBV10-3
CASSWTYQTGIQYF,NA,TRBV28
CAVQGQGSTDTQYF,TRBD1,TRBV2
CASSSAGEFLQPLYNEQFF,NA,TRBV27
CASSQEIMTSGWGTDTQYF,TRBD2,TRBV3-1/TRBV3-2
CASNGRGVPSEAFF,NA,TRBV2
CATSDSSTGFNSPLHF,NA,TRBV24-1
CASSSNDGRNTEAFF,NA,TRBV5-4
CATADSGREEEQYF,TRBD2,TRBV24-1
CASSLRGRVGQAFF,TRBD1,TRBV28
CASSLSETGDSPLHF,TRBD1,TRBV27
CASSDVAGGPDTQYF,TRBD2,TRBV6-4
CASSPTTGSETQYF,TRBD1,TRBV11-3
CASSEGAGLNEKLFF,NA,TRBV2
CASRPNTGADQPQHF,NA,TRBV6-5